This T cell receptor beta chain was captured in a study of T-cell memory formation after mild COVID-19. TCRdb called the 5' RACE reads again in MiXCR, with one record for every CDR3 protein. Among under 350,000 distinct CDR3 sequences listed, roughly 15% were seen once. Per the germline V gene, CDR1 is SGDLS and CDR2 is YYNGEE. Trimming took 0 bases from V and 6 from J, leaving 10 bases between them. There are 14 residues in the CDR3. The sequence came from a man between 18 and 29 years old who had mild COVID-19 (a few samples of this study predate the infection). Cell type and time point are not known. V is TRBV9 and J is TRBJ1-5; D is perhaps TRBD1 (6 bases). Specimen: PBMCs or a T cell subset sorted from them (not recorded which). The CDR3 sequence: CASSVGGGSQPQHF. The DNA for the CDR3 is TGTGCCAGCAGCGTAGGGGGGGGCAGTCAGCCCCAGCATTTT.